This entry lists 25 T cell receptor beta chains sequenced from one sample in a study of T cells in Graves' hyperthyroidism and ophthalmopathy. RNA transcripts provided the source from which TCR beta CDR3 regions were amplified. A first-round RT-PCR of the TCR CDR3 used the HTBI primer set. MiXCR was run by TCRdb on the multiplex PCR reads, yielding one entry per CDR3 protein. The data show roughly 250,000 distinct CDR3 sequences, with roughly 15% seen just once and 28% held by the top ten. What was sequenced was blood. The source is a woman aged 18 to 35 with Graves' ophthalmopathy.

The chain recombines TRBV27 with TRBJ2-1, with 9 bases that match TRBD1. Germline V lookup: CDR1 MNHEY, CDR2 SMNVEV (reference sequence). V was clipped by 5 bases and J by 0 bases; unmatched bases: 5. This CDR3 comprises 16 residues. Here the CDR3 reads CASSTATGGSYNEQFF. The CDR3 nucleotides are TGTGCCAGCAGTACGGCGACAGGGGGCTCCTACAATGAGCAGTTCTTC.

In its sample, this clonotype was seen many times. This chain joins TRBV27 and TRBJ1-6, with D uncertain. The CDR3 is 17 amino acids. With 3 bases removed from V and 3 bases from J, the gap between germline ends came to 15 bases. The germline gives CDR1 MNHEY, CDR2 SMNVEV (reference sequence). The CDR3 protein is CASSLVPPDIYNSPLHF. CDR3 in DNA: TGTGCCAGCAGTTTGGTGCCGCCGGATATCTATAATTCACCCCTCCACTTT.

The J gene is TRBJ2-2, the V gene TRBV5-4; unclear D gene. Germline V lookup: CDR1 SGHNT, CDR2 YYREEE (reference sequence). V was shortened by 4 bases and J by 0 bases, with 13 bases between the two germline ends. The CDR3 covers 16 residues. The CDR3 is CASSLELGANTGELFF. The CDR3 nucleotides are TGTGCCAGCAGCCTAGAGCTCGGAGCGAACACCGGGGAGCTGTTTTTT.

There are many counts of this clonotype. This sequence joins TRBV28 and TRBJ2-7, with D hard to call. V gave up 7 bases and J gave up 2 bases, with 15 bases separating them. CDR3 length: 14 residues. Germline V CDR1 and CDR2: MDHEN, SYDVKM. DNA for the CDR3: TGTGCCAGCACCTTTTCCTCCCCTCCCTACGAGCAGTACTTC. This sequence encodes CASTFSSPPYEQYF.

This clonotype was observed a few times. The chain carries TRBV10-3 and TRBJ1-4; D gene unclear. Germline V gene data show CDR1 as ENHRY and CDR2 as SYGVKD. This CDR3 is built from 13 residues. V lost 3 bases to trimming and J lost 7 bases, with 9 bases between them. For the CDR3, the DNA is TGTGCCATCAGTGAAGGTGGTGGTGAAAAACTGTTTTTT. Protein: CAISEGGGEKLFF.

The sample holds one count of this clonotype. This chain uses TRBV18 with TRBJ2-7; D could derive from TRBD1 or TRBD2 (5 bases each). The CDR3 extends over 14 amino acids. The germline V gene encodes CDR1 KGHSH and CDR2 LQKENI. V gave up 6 bases and J gave up 0 bases, with 12 bases separating them. The chain's CDR3 is CASSMGPPSYEQYF. CDR3 DNA sequence: TGTGCCAGCTCCATGGGACCGCCCTCCTACGAGCAGTACTTC.

The table lists this clonotype with many counts. The rearrangement uses TRBV6-7 and TRBJ1-5; unclear D gene. TRBV6-7 is labeled an ORF, and its function is uncertain. The CDR3 extends over 14 amino acids. Trimming removed 10 bases from V and 0 bases from J, with 13 bases in between. CDR3 DNA: TGTGCCACCGGACGCCCGATTAGCAATCAGCCCCAGCATTTT. As protein: CATGRPISNQPQHF.

There are a few counts of this clonotype. This chain uses TRBV6-1 with TRBJ2-1; the D gene is possibly TRBD2 (6 bases). Trimming pared 3 bases from V and 4 bases from J, leaving 16 bases between. Germline V lookup: CDR1 MNHNS, CDR2 SASEGT. The CDR3 spans 16 residues. CDR3 protein: CASSDQTLAPYNEQFF. DNA for the CDR3: TGTGCCAGCAGTGATCAGACGCTAGCGCCTTACAATGAGCAGTTCTTC.

This clonotype was observed many times. The rearrangement links TRBV5-6 to TRBJ2-1; 11 bases fit TRBD2. Germline V gives CDR1 SGHDT, CDR2 YYEEEE. CDR3 size: 16 residues. V dropped 0 bases and J dropped 6; count of bases not matched to a gene: 5. The CDR3 spells CASSLETSGTGNEQFF. CDR3 DNA: TGTGCCAGCAGCTTGGAGACTAGCGGGACTGGCAATGAGCAGTTCTTC.

This clonotype was observed many times. The chain couples TRBV27 to TRBJ2-3, with D possibly being TRBD2 (6 bases). V was shortened by 8 bases and J by 2 bases, with 14 bases between the two germline ends. The CDR3 covers 14 residues. The germline gives CDR1 MNHEY, CDR2 SMNVEV (reference sequence). The CDR3 DNA follows: TGTGCCAGCTGTCGGGACTCTGACACAGATACGCAGTATTTT. Protein sequence: CASCRDSDTDTQYF.

This clonotype occurred many times. The V and J genes are TRBV3-1 and TRBJ1-2; maybe TRBD1 (5 bases). This CDR3 has 12 residues. Trimming pared 6 bases from V and 1 base from J, leaving 6 bases between. CDR1 and CDR2 (germline): LGHDT, YNNKEL (reference sequence). The CDR3 sequence is CASRDINYGYTF. Written as DNA, the CDR3 is TGTGCCAGCAGGGACATTAACTATGGCTACACCTTC.

This clonotype was picked up many times. The chain combines TRBV27 with TRBJ2-7; D is unresolved. The V end lost 3 bases, the J end lost 4 bases, and 10 bases lay between the germline ends. The CDR3 runs to 13 residues. Germline CDR1 and CDR2: MNHEY and SMNVEV (reference sequence). This CDR3 reads CASSLRNPYEQYF. CDR3 nucleotides: TGTGCCAGCAGTTTGCGAAATCCATACGAGCAGTACTTC.

This clonotype was detected many times. The V gene is TRBV9, the J gene TRBJ1-4, with unresolved D. Germline V lookup: CDR1 SGDLS, CDR2 YYNGEE. Between the trimmed V and J ends, which lost 0 bases and 0 bases, there was a span of 6 bases. The CDR3 is made up of 15 amino acids. The CDR3 region is CASSVGGATNEKLFF. In nucleotides, the CDR3 is TGTGCCAGCAGCGTAGGAGGAGCAACTAATGAAAAACTGTTTTTT.

At least ten counts were recorded for this clonotype. V is TRBV7-9 and J is TRBJ1-1; unclear D gene. The CDR3 length is 12 residues. Germline lookup yields CDR1 SEHNR and CDR2 FQNEAQ (reference sequence). V dropped 1 base and J dropped 6 bases, with 6 bases sitting between them. The CDR3 spells CASSLDWAEAFF. The CDR3, as DNA: TGTGCCAGCAGCTTAGATTGGGCTGAAGCTTTCTTT.

Concerning this clonotype: One base away lies a much larger clone, so this may be a sequencing read error. V gene TRBV7-2 combines with J gene TRBJ2-3, with TRBD1 matching 9 bases. The trim removed 5 bases at V and 2 bases at J, leaving 2 bases unmatched. Germline V gene data show CDR1 as SGHTA and CDR2 as FQGNSA. This CDR3 comprises 14 residues. CDR3 in amino acids: CASSRDRDTDTQYF. CDR3 coding DNA: TGTGCCAGCAGCCGGGACAGGGACACAGATACGCAGTATTTT.

This clonotype has at least ten counts. The CDR3 DNA follows: TGTGCCAGCAGTTTACTACAGGTGGGGATATTCATTTACGAGCAGTACTTC. Its protein is CASSLLQVGIFIYEQYF. This chain links TRBV28 with TRBJ2-7, with a tentative D call TRBD1 (5 bases). This CDR3 comprises 17 residues. Trimming left V 2 bases short and J 4 bases short, with 21 bases between. Germline lookup yields CDR1 MDHEN and CDR2 SYDVKM.

The table lists this clonotype with many counts. The chain combines TRBV6-1 with TRBJ1-6; possible D gene TRBD1, 6 bases. With 7 bases removed from V and 6 bases from J, the gap between germline ends came to 13 bases. The CDR3 covers 14 residues. The germline V gene has CDR1 MNHNS and CDR2 SASEGT. The CDR3 nucleotides read TGTGCCAGCATGATACAGGGCCCTAATTCACCCCTCCACTTT. Its protein product is CASMIQGPNSPLHF.

This clonotype was observed a few times. The rearrangement joins TRBV9 to TRBJ1-1; D not certain. The germline V gene has CDR1 SGDLS and CDR2 YYNGEE. With 2 bases removed from V and 8 bases from J, the gap between germline ends came to 10 bases. There are 12 residues in the CDR3. The CDR3 nucleotides are TGTGCCAGCAGCGTGGAAGGGCAGGAAGCTTTCTTT. Its protein product is CASSVEGQEAFF.

This clonotype has at least ten counts. The V gene is TRBV27, the J gene TRBJ2-7, with 10 bases fitting TRBD1. V shed 6 bases and J 0 bases; nucleotides not matched to a gene: 2. In germline, CDR1 is MNHEY, CDR2 SMNVEV (reference sequence). The CDR3 has 14 residues. The CDR3: CASSGTGVSYEQYF. The CDR3 coding sequence is TGTGCCAGCAGCGGGACAGGGGTCTCCTACGAGCAGTACTTC.

This clonotype was seen ten or more times. J is TRBJ2-5 and V is TRBV20-1, with 7 bases matching TRBD2. The CDR3 is 13 residues long. J lost 0 bases, V lost 5 bases, and 3 bases had no gene match. Germline V gene lookup returns CDR1 DFQATT and CDR2 SNEGSKA (reference sequence). The chain's CDR3 is CSAQRGYQETQYF. The CDR3 bases are TGCAGTGCTCAGCGGGGTTACCAAGAGACCCAGTACTTC.

This sequence joins TRBV7-9 and TRBJ2-3; 8 nucleotides match TRBD2. The germline CDR1 and CDR2 sequences are SEHNR and FQNEAQ (reference sequence). V dropped 2 bases and J dropped 8; count of bases not matched to a gene: 12. This CDR3 has 16 residues. CDR3 sequence (DNA): TGTGCCAGCAGCTTACGAGGCGACGGGAGGGGTGGTACGCAGTATTTT. Protein: CASSLRGDGRGGTQYF.

This clonotype came up many times. V gene TRBV5-8 combines with J gene TRBJ2-3, with 8 bases aligning to TRBD2. Losses at the gene ends were 2 bases for V and 6 bases for J; bases not matched to a gene: 17. The CDR3 has 18 residues. CDR1 is SGHTS, CDR2 YDEGEE, per germline. CDR3 DNA sequence: TGTGCCAGCAGCTTTAAAGCACTAGCGGCACCCGCAGGGGATACGCAGTATTTT. Its translation is CASSFKALAAPAGDTQYF. The whole variable domain, filled in from reference TRBV5-8 and TRBJ2-3, reads EAGVTQSPTHLIKTRGQQATLRCSPISGHTSVYWYQQALGLGLQFLLWYDEGEERNRGNFPPRFSGRQFPNYSSELNVNALELEDSALYLCASSFKALAAPAGDTQYFGPGTRLTVL.

The sample holds many counts of this clonotype. It is unclear where the CDR3 begins or ends on the DNA, so no DNA is shown, and the CDR3 is as TCRdb lists it. The chain employs TRBV6-2 or TRBV6-3 and TRBJ1-2; the tabulated D call, TRBD1, remains unverified against the DNA. Germline CDR1 MNHEY, CDR2 SVGEGT. The CDR3 length equals 13 residues, ends included. The CDR3 reads CASSSSGEYGYTF.

This clonotype was seen at least ten times. The chain recombines TRBV28 with TRBJ2-7; D may be TRBD2 (6 bases). CDR1 MDHEN and CDR2 SYDVKM come from the germline V gene. V dropped 5 bases and J dropped 3 bases, with 11 bases sitting between them. The CDR3 contains 13 residues. The CDR3 region is CASSGGGIYEQYF. CDR3 sequence (DNA): TGTGCCAGCAGTGGTGGGGGGATCTACGAGCAGTACTTC.

Of note for this clonotype: This may be a read error: a much more frequent sequence differs by one nucleotide. This chain links TRBV27 with TRBJ2-3, with TRBD2 matching 12 bases. CDR3 length equals 17 residues. Per the germline V gene, CDR1 is MNHEY and CDR2 is SMNVEV (reference sequence). CDR3 residues: CVSSLSSTSGSRDTQYF. CDR3 DNA sequence: TGTGTCAGCAGTTTATCGTCGACTAGCGGGAGCAGAGATACGCAGTATTTT.